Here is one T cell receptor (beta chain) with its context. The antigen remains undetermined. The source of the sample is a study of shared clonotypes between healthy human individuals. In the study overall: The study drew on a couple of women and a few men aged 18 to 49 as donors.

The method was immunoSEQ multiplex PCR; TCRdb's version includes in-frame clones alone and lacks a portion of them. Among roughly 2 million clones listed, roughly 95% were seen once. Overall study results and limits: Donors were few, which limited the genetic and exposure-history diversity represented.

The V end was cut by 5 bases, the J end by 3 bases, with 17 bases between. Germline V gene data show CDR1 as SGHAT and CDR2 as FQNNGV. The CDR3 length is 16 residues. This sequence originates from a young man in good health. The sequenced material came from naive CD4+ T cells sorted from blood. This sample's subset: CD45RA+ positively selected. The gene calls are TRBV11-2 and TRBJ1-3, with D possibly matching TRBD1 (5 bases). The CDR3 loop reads CASSPTVGAGGNTIYF. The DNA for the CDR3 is TGTGCCAGCAGCCCTACCGTAGGGGCCGGTGGAAACACCATATATTTT.